This TCR beta chain was captured in a study of blood T cell repertoires in COVID-19. Repertoires were generated with immunoSEQ multiplex PCR, while TCRdb's copy carries only in-frame clones and drops some. The table records around 160,000 clones, around 87% of them present only once. CDR1 LNHDA and CDR2 SQIVND come from the germline V gene (reference sequence). This CDR3 has 15 amino acids. V was cut by 5 bases and J by 3 bases, with 14 bases left in between. This chain connects TRBV19 to TRBJ1-5; D unclear. The specimen was PBMCs or T cells enriched from blood (not recorded which). The TCR was taken from a woman between 40 and 55 years old who had been exposed to COVID-19. The CDR3 sequence is CASSPHDGYNQPQHF. CDR3 sequence (DNA): TGTGCCAGTAGTCCCCACGACGGGTACAATCAGCCCCAGCATTTT.